The 19 T cell receptor beta chains below were found in one sample sequenced in a study of cytomegalovirus exposure and HLA in healthy donors. Both 60 Vbeta primers and 13 Jbeta primers went into the PCR. Data came from immunoSEQ multiplex PCR; TCRdb stores just in-frame clones and leaves some out. Among more than 80,000 clones listed, about 89% were seen once. Sequences were obtained from PBMCs. These receptors all stem from a man aged 30 to 39 in good health and CMV-seropositive.

V usage is TRBV18 and J usage is TRBJ2-3; D gene uncertain. This CDR3 region has 14 residues. Between the trimmed V and J ends, which lost 3 bases and 0 bases, there was a span of 7 bases. Germline CDR1 KGHSH, CDR2 LQKENI. CDR3 sequence reads: CASSPSRSTDTQYF. The CDR3 nucleotides read TGTGCCAGCTCACCGTCTCGTAGCACAGATACGCAGTATTTT.

The V gene is TRBV19, the J gene TRBJ2-7, with 7 bases matching TRBD1. Trimming took 5 bases from V and 3 from J; bases not matched to a gene: 7. Germline V gives CDR1 LNHDA, CDR2 SQIVND (reference sequence). This CDR3 is built from 14 residues. CDR3 loop: CASSPDRENYEQYF. The DNA of the CDR3 is TGTGCCAGTAGTCCAGACAGGGAGAACTACGAGCAGTACTTC.

This chain uses TRBV9 with TRBJ2-7; 7 bases line up with TRBD1. The V gene end was trimmed by 4 bases and the J gene end by 6 bases; junction bases not matched to a gene: 7. The germline CDR1 and CDR2 sequences are SGDLS and YYNGEE. The CDR3 has 13 amino acids. CDR3 sequence (DNA): TGTGCCAGCAGCCCCCGGACAGGTCTCGAGCAGTACTTC. Its translation: CASSPRTGLEQYF.

The CDR3 is CASKGTSDNEQFF. Written as DNA, the CDR3 is TGTGCCAGCAAAGGGACTAGCGACAATGAGCAGTTCTTC. The rearrangement links TRBV6-4 to TRBJ2-1; 10 nucleotides match TRBD2. V dropped 7 bases and J dropped 5; count of bases not matched to a gene: 2. The germline gives CDR1 MRHNA, CDR2 SNTAGT. The CDR3 runs 13 residues.

The chain employs TRBV7-9 and TRBJ1-5, with D unresolved. The CDR3 contains 12 residues. In germline, CDR1 is SEHNR, CDR2 FQNEAQ (reference sequence). V shed 1 base and J shed 11 bases, with 9 bases lying between them. In DNA, the CDR3 is TGTGCCAGCAGCTTAGGAGAGTCATCCCAGCATTTT. Amino acid sequence: CASSLGESSQHF.

Details on this clone: Mismatch with germline at one junction end may stem from a read error. The gene calls are TRBV7-7 and TRBJ2-7, with TRBD2 as a possible D gene (5 bases). Germline V gene data show CDR1 as SSHAT and CDR2 as FNYEAQ (reference sequence). The CDR3 spans 18 residues. CDR3 protein: CASSLKGSRGRGSYEQYF. For the CDR3, the DNA is TGTGCTAGCAGCTTAAAAGGGTCCCGAGGGAGAGGTTCCTACGAGCAGTACTTC.

This rearrangement joins TRBV2 to TRBJ2-7, with a tentative D call TRBD1 (5 bases). V was shortened by 4 bases and J by 6 bases, with 13 bases between the two germline ends. This CDR3 is 13 amino acids long. CDR1 and CDR2 (germline): SNHLY, FYNNEI. The CDR3 nucleotides read TGTGCCAGCAGTGCAGGGTTGGGCGGCGAGCAGTACTTC. Its protein is CASSAGLGGEQYF.

V is TRBV25-1 and J is TRBJ2-1; possibly TRBD2 for D (5 bases). The germline V gene encodes CDR1 MGHDK and CDR2 SYGVNS. The CDR3 runs to 15 residues. V was pared by 2 bases and J by 2 bases, with 10 bases between. In nucleotides, the CDR3 is TGTGCCAGCAGTGAACTGGCGGAGGCCTACAATGAGCAGTTCTTC. It translates to CASSELAEAYNEQFF.

The genes are TRBV7-2 and TRBJ2-1, with D perhaps matching TRBD1 (5 bases). The V gene lost 1 base and the J gene lost 3 bases, with 10 bases spanning the gap. This CDR3 contains 15 residues. Germline CDR1 SGHTA, CDR2 FQGNSA. CDR3 sequence (DNA): TGTGCCAGCAGCTTAGTAAGGGGAAGCTACAATGAGCAGTTCTTC. Its protein is CASSLVRGSYNEQFF.

In DNA form, the CDR3 reads TGTGCCAGCAGTTTCCGACAGGGCTACACCGGGGAGCTGTTTTTT. This codes for CASSFRQGYTGELFF. This sequence joins TRBV28 and TRBJ2-2; the match to TRBD1 covers 7 bases. Per the germline V gene, CDR1 is MDHEN and CDR2 is SYDVKM. The V and J ends lost 3 bases and 3 bases, in that order; junction bases with no gene match: 4. The CDR3 consists of 15 residues.

This clone was seen more than once but under ten times. Other nucleotide sequences from this sample produce the same CDR3. V is TRBV7-2 and J is TRBJ2-7; 8 bases fit TRBD2. V was pared by 4 bases and J by 0 bases, with 2 bases of the junction left unmatched. From germline, CDR1 is SGHTA and CDR2 FQGNSA. The CDR3 covers 14 residues. The CDR3 sequence: CASSSSGSSYEQYF. The CDR3 DNA reads as TGTGCCAGCAGCTCAAGCGGGAGCTCCTACGAGCAGTACTTC. The full variable domain, with the rest looked up from reference TRBV7-2 and TRBJ2-7, is GAGVSQSPSNKVTEKGKDVELRCDPISGHTALYWYRQSLGQGLEFLIYFQGNSAPDKSGLPSDRFSAERTGGSVSTLTIQRTQQEDSAVYLCASSSSGSSYEQYFGPGTRLTVT.

V is TRBV6-5 and J is TRBJ1-1; D remains ambiguous. The CDR3 runs to 14 residues. Deletions cut 5 bases from V and 2 bases from J, with 12 bases between. Germline V lookup: CDR1 MNHEY, CDR2 SVGAGI. The CDR3 spells CASSPWPRNTEAFF. The DNA for the CDR3 is TGTGCCAGCAGTCCCTGGCCAAGAAACACTGAAGCTTTCTTT.

V is TRBV28 and J is TRBJ1-2; possible D gene TRBD1, 5 bases. Trimming removed 6 bases from V and 6 bases from J, with 23 bases in between. The CDR3 consists of 16 residues. The germline CDR1 and CDR2 sequences are MDHEN and SYDVKM. Here the CDR3 reads CASSSWQGQANDGYTF. The CDR3 region has the DNA TGTGCCAGCAGCTCCTGGCAGGGCCAGGCAAATGATGGCTACACCTTC.

This chain links TRBV10-3 with TRBJ1-6; 11 nucleotides agree with TRBD1. This CDR3 contains 15 residues. Unmatched junction bases numbered 3, after V lost 4 bases and J lost 7 bases. Germline V lookup: CDR1 ENHRY, CDR2 SYGVKD. CDR3 nucleotides: TGTGCCATCAGTGGGGGGACAGGGGGGAATTCACCCCTCCACTTT. Protein sequence: CAISGGTGGNSPLHF.

J is TRBJ2-7 and V is TRBV2; a weak D match, TRBD1 (8 bases). There are 13 residues in the CDR3. The V end was cut by 6 bases, the J end by 3 bases, with 12 bases between. Germline lookup yields CDR1 SNHLY and CDR2 FYNNEI. The DNA of the CDR3 is TGTGCCAGCAGGACAGGGGAGGGCTACGAGCAGTACTTC. Amino acids: CASRTGEGYEQYF.

This clone was seen just once. The rearrangement uses TRBV28 and TRBJ2-2; TRBD1 is a possible D gene (5 bases). Germline CDR1 and CDR2: MDHEN and SYDVKM. CDR3 size: 12 residues. V dropped 7 bases and J dropped 6 bases, with 9 bases sitting between them. The CDR3 region is CASTWGPGELFF. In nucleotides, the CDR3 is TGTGCCAGCACCTGGGGCCCCGGGGAGCTGTTTTTT.

The V call is TRBV10-1, the J call TRBJ1-1; D is uncertain. The CDR3 sequence is 14 residues long. V lost 0 bases and J 3 bases, leaving 8 bases between the germline ends. Germline V gene sequence: CDR1 WNHNN, CDR2 SYGVQD (reference sequence). The CDR3 here is CASSESTGDTEAFF. For the CDR3, the DNA is TGCGCCAGCAGTGAGTCGACCGGAGACACTGAAGCTTTCTTT.

The rearrangement uses TRBV13 and TRBJ1-2; 8 bases are a match to TRBD1. The CDR3 is made up of 14 amino acids. V shed 3 bases, J shed 6 bases, and the junction held 6 bases outside the gene matches. Per germline, CDR1 PRHDT and CDR2 FYEKMQ (reference sequence). The CDR3 loop reads CASSFAGGADGYTF. In DNA form, the CDR3 reads TGTGCCAGCAGCTTCGCAGGGGGCGCGGATGGCTACACCTTC.

The chain recombines TRBV2 with TRBJ1-3; D remains unclear. The germline V gene has CDR1 SNHLY and CDR2 FYNNEI. The CDR3 runs to 14 residues. The ends were cut back, 7 bases at V and 0 bases at J, with 10 bases in the middle. The CDR3 sequence: CASILHRSGNTIYF. CDR3 DNA sequence: TGTGCCAGCATTTTACACCGCTCTGGAAACACCATATATTTT.